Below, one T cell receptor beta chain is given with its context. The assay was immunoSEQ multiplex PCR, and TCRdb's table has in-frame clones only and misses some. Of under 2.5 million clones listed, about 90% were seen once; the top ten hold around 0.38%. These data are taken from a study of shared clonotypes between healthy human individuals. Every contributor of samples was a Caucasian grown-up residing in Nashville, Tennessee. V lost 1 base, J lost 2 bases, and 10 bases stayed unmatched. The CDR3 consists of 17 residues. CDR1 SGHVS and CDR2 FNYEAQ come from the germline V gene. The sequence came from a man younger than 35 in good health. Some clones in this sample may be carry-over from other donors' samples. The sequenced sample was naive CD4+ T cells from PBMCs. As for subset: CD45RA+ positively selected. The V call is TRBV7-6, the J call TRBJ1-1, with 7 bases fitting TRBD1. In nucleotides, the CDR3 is TGTGCCAGCAGCTTAGAGGCCCAGGGGGACTTTAACACTGAAGCTTTCTTT. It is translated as CASSLEAQGDFNTEAFF.